What follows is one T cell receptor (beta chain) and its context. This CDR3 is 16 amino acids long. V lost 0 bases and J 2 bases, leaving 13 bases between the germline ends. Germline loops: CDR1 SGDLS, CDR2 YYNGEE. In the study's own analysis: Reference gene primer amplification gave estimated nucleated cell counts. Profiled with immunoSEQ multiplex PCR; TCRdb holds only in-frame clones, not every one. V and J calls and clone size are as listed in that table; D and trimming were resolved from the DNA. Of more than 300,000 clones in the sample, around 87% are singletons; the top ten hold about 10%. This specimen comes from a study of blood T cell repertoires in COVID-19. Whole-study context: From the United States, Italy and Spain came samples of acute and convalescent COVID-19. From T cells, B-cell-depleted T cells, or PBMCs came the material, which was cDNA or gDNA.

Seattle cases were enrolled at active infection and followed longitudinally. The rearrangement uses TRBV9 and TRBJ2-3; possibly TRBD2 for D (5 bases). Sequencing input: peripheral blood. The receptor was derived from a woman in her 30s with COVID-19, enrolled during active disease. DNA for the CDR3: TGTGCCAGCAGCGTAGCTGGGAGTATACCCACAGATACGCAGTATTTT. It specifies CASSVAGSIPTDTQYF.